These T cell receptor beta chains were read from a single sample in a study of T-cell reconstitution after alpha-beta-depleted transplantation in children. TCRdb ran MiXCR on the PCR reads and lists one entry per CDR3 protein. Counted here are about 300,000 distinct CDR3 sequences, approximately 7.3% occurring once; the ten biggest clones make up 8.5% to 9.5%. The sequenced sample was peripheral blood, obtained 360 days after TCRalphabeta/CD19-depleted stem cell transplant. The receptors were gathered from a female patient between 2 and 15 years old who had a stem cell transplant for Fanconi anemia, so the T cells may come from the graft donor. Both conserved end residues are part of each CDR3. D genes are given only for firm matches. Only part of the rows carry a size: once, few, many, or a class if the clone is expanded.

CDR3 length: 13
D gene: NA
clone size: many
J gene: TRBJ1-2
V gene: TRBV12-3/TRBV12-4
CDR3 DNA: TGTGCCAGCAGTTTGGGGGACTACTATGGCTACACCTTC
CDR3 protein: CASSLGDYYGYTF

CDR3 length: 16
D gene: TRBD1
clone size: NA
J gene: TRBJ2-5
V gene: TRBV11-2
CDR3 DNA: TGTGCCAGCAGCCCTGGGACAGGGGGCCGGATTCAGACCCAGTACTTC
CDR3 protein: CASSPGTGGRIQTQYF

CDR3 length: 15
D gene: NA
clone size: many
J gene: TRBJ1-4
V gene: TRBV5-1
CDR3 DNA: TGCGCCAGCAGCGTGGGATCGGGACGAAATGAAAAACTGTTTTTT
CDR3 protein: CASSVGSGRNEKLFF

CDR3 length: 15
D gene: NA
clone size: few
J gene: TRBJ1-5
V gene: TRBV5-8
CDR3 DNA: TGTGCCAGCAGCTTAGGACATGGGAGCAATCAGCCCCAGCATTTT
CDR3 protein: CASSLGHGSNQPQHF

CDR3 length: 15
D gene: NA
clone size: many
J gene: TRBJ1-2
V gene: TRBV20-1
CDR3 DNA: TGCAGTGCTAGCCCCAGTCGGGTGGGGGACTATGGCTACACCTTC
CDR3 protein: CSASPSRVGDYGYTF

CDR3 length: 12
D gene: NA
clone size: NA
J gene: TRBJ2-3
V gene: TRBV4-1
CDR3 DNA: TGCGCCAGCAGCCAAAGGCAAGATACGCAGTATTTT
CDR3 protein: CASSQRQDTQYF

CDR3 length: 14
D gene: TRBD2
clone size: many
J gene: TRBJ2-1
V gene: TRBV20-1
CDR3 DNA: TGCAGTGCCAGACCCGGACTAGGAGGCTATGAGCAGTTCTTC
CDR3 protein: CSARPGLGGYEQFF

CDR3 length: 15
D gene: NA
clone size: NA
J gene: TRBJ1-4
V gene: TRBV27
CDR3 DNA: TGTGCCAGCAGCGGACAAACAGGCCCTAATGAAAAACTGTTTTTT
CDR3 protein: CASSGQTGPNEKLFF

CDR3 length: 15
D gene: NA
clone size: few
J gene: TRBJ1-2
V gene: TRBV4-1
CDR3 DNA: TGCGCCAGCAGCTCCCAGAGTCGGTTGAGAGATGGCTACACCTTC
CDR3 protein: CASSSQSRLRDGYTF

CDR3 length: 16
D gene: NA
clone size: many
J gene: TRBJ1-5
V gene: TRBV7-2
CDR3 DNA: TGTGCCAGCAGCTTCTCTCATCCGGGAGCTTATCAGCCCCAGCATTTT
CDR3 protein: CASSFSHPGAYQPQHF

CDR3 length: 14
D gene: NA
clone size: many
J gene: TRBJ2-3
V gene: TRBV28
CDR3 DNA: TGTGCCAGTAGGCAGGGGCGGATCGCAGATACGCAGTATTTT
CDR3 protein: CASRQGRIADTQYF

CDR3 length: 16
D gene: NA
clone size: many
J gene: TRBJ2-2
V gene: TRBV13
CDR3 DNA: TGTGCCAGCAGCGAGTTCCGGGGCGACAACACCGGGGAGCTGTTTTTT
CDR3 protein: CASSEFRGDNTGELFF

CDR3 length: 20
D gene: TRBD1
clone size: NA
J gene: TRBJ1-5
V gene: TRBV6-2/TRBV6-3
CDR3 DNA: TGTGCCAGCAGTCCTAAACCGACAGGGTGGAGGGGGATTGGCAATCAGCCCCAGCATTTT
CDR3 protein: CASSPKPTGWRGIGNQPQHF

CDR3 length: 15
D gene: TRBD2
clone size: many
J gene: TRBJ2-1
V gene: TRBV5-1
CDR3 DNA: TGCGCCAGCAGCCTAATAGCGGGAGGGCCTAGTGAGCAGTTCTTC
CDR3 protein: CASSLIAGGPSEQFF

CDR3 length: 15
D gene: NA
clone size: NA
J gene: TRBJ1-3
V gene: TRBV2
CDR3 DNA: TGTGCCAGCAGTGAAGACGGGGGCTCTGGAAACACCATATATTTT
CDR3 protein: CASSEDGGSGNTIYF

CDR3 length: 17
D gene: TRBD1
clone size: NA
J gene: TRBJ2-5
V gene: TRBV9
CDR3 DNA: TGTGCCAGCAGCGCTAATACCGGGACAGGCGAACAAGAGACCCAGTACTTC
CDR3 protein: CASSANTGTGEQETQYF

CDR3 length: 15
D gene: NA
clone size: few
J gene: TRBJ2-3
V gene: TRBV28
CDR3 DNA: TGTGCCAGCACCACTCAGGGTTGGTGGGCAGATACGCAGTATTTT
CDR3 protein: CASTTQGWWADTQYF

CDR3 length: 11
D gene: NA
clone size: many
J gene: TRBJ2-5
V gene: TRBV20-1
CDR3 DNA: TGCAGTGCCCCACAGGGTGAGACCCAGTACTTC
CDR3 protein: CSAPQGETQYF

CDR3 length: 15
D gene: TRBD2
clone size: many
J gene: TRBJ2-7
V gene: TRBV7-2
CDR3 DNA: TGTGCCAGCAGCTTAACTAGCGGGAGAATCTACGAGCAGTACTTC
CDR3 protein: CASSLTSGRIYEQYF

CDR3 length: 15
D gene: TRBD1
clone size: few
J gene: TRBJ2-2
V gene: TRBV10-3
CDR3 DNA: TGTGCCATCAGTGGGGACAGGGTAGCTACCGGGGAGCTGTTTTTT
CDR3 protein: CAISGDRVATGELFF

CDR3 length: 14
D gene: TRBD2
clone size: many
J gene: TRBJ2-7
V gene: TRBV20-1
CDR3 DNA: TGCAGTGCATCTAGCGGGGGGGAAACCTACGAGCAGTACTTC
CDR3 protein: CSASSGGETYEQYF

CDR3 length: 13
D gene: NA
clone size: few
J gene: TRBJ1-2
V gene: TRBV28
CDR3 DNA: TGTGCCAGCAGTGCTGGGGTGGAATATGGCTACACCTTC
CDR3 protein: CASSAGVEYGYTF

CDR3 length: 15
D gene: NA
clone size: NA
J gene: TRBJ2-5
V gene: TRBV10-3
CDR3 DNA: TGTGCCATCAGTGTAAGTGGACCGACCCGGGAGACCCAGTACTTC
CDR3 protein: CAISVSGPTRETQYF

CDR3 length: 19
D gene: NA
clone size: NA
J gene: TRBJ2-7
V gene: TRBV4-1
CDR3 DNA: TGCGCCAGCAGCCAAGCATTGGGCGTGACACGGGGGCCCTCCTACGAGCAGTACTTC
CDR3 protein: CASSQALGVTRGPSYEQYF

CDR3 length: 14
D gene: NA
clone size: many
J gene: TRBJ1-2
V gene: TRBV5-1
CDR3 DNA: TGCGCCAGCAGCTTGGAAGCCCGGGGCTATGGCTACACCTTC
CDR3 protein: CASSLEARGYGYTF

CDR3 length: 16
D gene: TRBD1
clone size: few
J gene: TRBJ2-7
V gene: TRBV7-6
CDR3 DNA: TGTGCCAGCAGCTTAGCCGGCGGGACAGGGACTTACGAGCAGTACTTC
CDR3 protein: CASSLAGGTGTYEQYF

CDR3 length: 16
D gene: NA
clone size: few
J gene: TRBJ2-3
V gene: TRBV7-6
CDR3 DNA: TGTGCCAGCAGCTTAGTGCCAGGGACGAGAGGAGATACGCAGTATTTT
CDR3 protein: CASSLVPGTRGDTQYF

CDR3 length: 13
D gene: TRBD1
clone size: many
J gene: TRBJ1-2
V gene: TRBV25-1
CDR3 DNA: TGTGCCAGCAGCCCTGACAGGGACTATGGCTACACCTTC
CDR3 protein: CASSPDRDYGYTF

CDR3 length: 15
D gene: NA
clone size: many
J gene: TRBJ2-7
V gene: TRBV4-1
CDR3 DNA: TGCGCCAGCAGCCAAGTGGGGATCAGCTCCTACGAGCAGTACTTC
CDR3 protein: CASSQVGISSYEQYF

CDR3 length: 17
D gene: TRBD2
clone size: many
J gene: TRBJ2-3
V gene: TRBV11-2
CDR3 DNA: TGTGCCAGCAGCCCCTGGCTAGCGGGGACCAACACAGATACGCAGTATTTT
CDR3 protein: CASSPWLAGTNTDTQYF

CDR3 length: 14
D gene: TRBD2
clone size: many
J gene: TRBJ2-1
V gene: TRBV29-1
CDR3 DNA: TGCAGCGTCCACACTAGCGGGGGGTACAATGAGCAGTTCTTC
CDR3 protein: CSVHTSGGYNEQFF

CDR3 length: 11
D gene: TRBD1
clone size: many
J gene: TRBJ2-3
V gene: TRBV20-1
CDR3 DNA: TGCAGTGCCGGGGCCAGGGGGACGCAGTATTTT
CDR3 protein: CSAGARGTQYF

CDR3 length: 15
D gene: NA
clone size: NA
J gene: TRBJ2-5
V gene: TRBV14
CDR3 DNA: TGTGCCAGCAGCCAGCAACGACAGTTGCAAGAGACCCAGTACTTC
CDR3 protein: CASSQQRQLQETQYF

CDR3 length: 16
D gene: TRBD2
clone size: NA
J gene: TRBJ2-3
V gene: TRBV2
CDR3 DNA: TGTGCCAGCAGTCAACGACTAGCGGGGGGCACAGATACGCAGTATTTT
CDR3 protein: CASSQRLAGGTDTQYF

CDR3 length: 13
D gene: NA
clone size: many
J gene: TRBJ2-7
V gene: TRBV29-1
CDR3 DNA: TGCAGCGTTGAGTGGGTGAGCTCCTACGAGCAGTACTTC
CDR3 protein: CSVEWVSSYEQYF

CDR3 length: 15
D gene: NA
clone size: NA
J gene: TRBJ2-5
V gene: TRBV20-1
CDR3 DNA: TGCAGTGCTGGCTCGCCAGGGAGGTACCAAGAGACCCAGTACTTC
CDR3 protein: CSAGSPGRYQETQYF

CDR3 length: 15
D gene: NA
clone size: NA
J gene: TRBJ2-3
V gene: TRBV4-1
CDR3 DNA: TGCGCCAGCAGCCAAAGGACTATGGGAACAGATACGCAGTATTTT
CDR3 protein: CASSQRTMGTDTQYF

CDR3 length: 16
D gene: NA
clone size: few
J gene: TRBJ2-1
V gene: TRBV28
CDR3 DNA: TGTGCCAGCAGTTTCCTTCAGGGGGCGGGAGTCTATGAGCAGTTCTTC
CDR3 protein: CASSFLQGAGVYEQFF

CDR3 length: 15
D gene: NA
clone size: many
J gene: TRBJ2-3
V gene: TRBV4-2
CDR3 DNA: TGTGCCAGCAGCCGGGGGGACCGCCCCACAGATACGCAGTATTTT
CDR3 protein: CASSRGDRPTDTQYF

CDR3 length: 12
D gene: NA
clone size: many
J gene: TRBJ1-5
V gene: TRBV28
CDR3 DNA: TGTGCCAGCAGTTTGTCAAAGAGTTTGAAGCATTTT
CDR3 protein: CASSLSKSLKHF